Shown below are 29 T cell receptor beta chains from a single sample sequenced in a study of T cell repertoires in cytomegalovirus infection. MiXCR was run by TCRdb on the reads, yielding one entry per CDR3 protein. The table shows approximately 390,000 distinct CDR3 sequences, with about 35% occurring only once. No antigen has been identified for these receptors. Sequenced material: cultured PBMCs, taken from culture after CMV antigen stimulation. Every receptor here comes from a human donor in good health (CMV status not recorded). Some clones in this sample may be carry-over from other donors' samples.

This chain connects TRBV5-4 to TRBJ2-1, with D hard to call. Trimming removed 4 bases at V and 2 bases at J, with 19 bases between. Germline values: CDR1 SGHNT, CDR2 YYREEE (reference sequence). This CDR3 is built from 17 residues. The CDR3 nucleotides read TGTGCCAGCAGCCTGGTTGGGCGGCCCCCCGCCTACAATGAGCAGTTCTTC. Amino acid sequence: CASSLVGRPPAYNEQFF.

This clonotype was seen a few times. This sequence joins TRBV7-2 and TRBJ2-1; D remains unclear. This CDR3 is 14 amino acids long. The germline V gene has CDR1 SGHTA and CDR2 FQGNSA. With 2 bases removed from V and 4 bases from J, the gap between germline ends came to 9 bases. CDR3 sequence reads: CASSLYTAYNEQFF. The DNA of the CDR3 is TGTGCCAGCAGCTTATACACAGCTTACAATGAGCAGTTCTTC. The variable domain in full, completed from reference TRBV7-2 and TRBJ2-1, reads GAGVSQSPSNKVTEKGKDVELRCDPISGHTALYWYRQSLGQGLEFLIYFQGNSAPDKSGLPSDRFSAERTGGSVSTLTIQRTQQEDSAVYLCASSLYTAYNEQFFGPGTRLTVL.

The V and J genes are TRBV29-1 and TRBJ2-5; TRBD1 might be the D (5 bases). This CDR3 is 13 amino acids long. Trimming stripped 4 bases from V and 8 bases from J, with 17 bases between. Germline V gene lookup returns CDR1 SQVTM and CDR2 ANQGSEA. The CDR3 loop is CSVGQGTPETQYF. CDR3 DNA sequence: TGCAGCGTTGGGCAGGGAACTCCAGAAACCCAGTACTTC.

This clonotype appeared a few times. The chain carries TRBV20-1 and TRBJ1-3; D not resolved. The CDR3 length is 15 residues. Germline lookup yields CDR1 DFQATT and CDR2 SNEGSKA (reference sequence). Trimming shortened V by 5 bases and J by 0 bases, and 14 bases separated the two germline ends. The CDR3 sequence: CSAGRTLLSGNTIYF. The CDR3 DNA follows: TGCAGTGCTGGACGGACGCTCCTCTCTGGAAACACCATATATTTT.

This clonotype was seen more than once but under ten times. The chain employs TRBV5-6 and TRBJ2-1, with 10 bases fitting TRBD2. Germline assignment: CDR1 SGHDT and CDR2 YYEEEE. V gave up 1 base and J gave up 6 bases; unmatched junction bases: 1. CDR3 length equals 14 residues. Here the CDR3 reads CASSLPSGSNEQFF. The DNA for the CDR3 is TGTGCCAGCAGCTTGCCTAGCGGGAGCAATGAGCAGTTCTTC. The full variable domain, rest sourced from reference TRBV5-6 and TRBJ2-1, is DAGVTQSPTHLIKTRGQQVTLRCSPKSGHDTVSWYQQALGQGPQFIFQYYEEEERQRGNFPDRFSGHQFPNYSSELNVNALLLGDSALYLCASSLPSGSNEQFFGPGTRLTVL.

In its sample, this clonotype was seen a few times. The rearrangement joins TRBV28 to TRBJ2-7; 8 bases fit TRBD1. Trimming took 5 bases from V and 2 from J; bases not matched to a gene: 8. This CDR3 has 15 residues. Per the germline V gene, CDR1 is MDHEN and CDR2 is SYDVKM. As DNA, the CDR3 is TGTGCCAGCAGTACTTCCGGACAGGGCACCTACGAGCAGTACTTC. Its protein product is CASSTSGQGTYEQYF.

This clonotype was counted between two and nine times. The V call is TRBV4-1, the J call TRBJ2-7; TRBD2 matches at 14 bases. The CDR3 has 16 residues. Germline V gene lookup returns CDR1 MGHRA and CDR2 YSYEKL. V was pared by 1 base and J by 6 bases, with 5 bases of the junction left unmatched. This CDR3 is CASSQGGLAGEREQYV. The CDR3 region has the DNA TGCGCCAGCAGCCAAGGGGGACTAGCGGGAGAGCGCGAGCAGTACGTC.

The rearrangement uses TRBV7-9 and TRBJ1-2; 9 bases are shared with TRBD1. The CDR3 length is 17 residues. V trimming: 4 bases; J trimming: 6 bases; junction bases outside the gene matches: 15. CDR1 is SEHNR, CDR2 FQNEAQ, per germline (reference sequence). The CDR3 reads CASSSQKSWTGEDGYTF. In DNA form, the CDR3 reads TGTGCCAGCAGCTCACAAAAGTCTTGGACAGGGGAGGATGGCTACACCTTC.

The chain has TRBV7-9 and TRBJ2-1; 10 bases match TRBD2. V shed 5 bases and J 10 bases; nucleotides not matched to a gene: 5. The germline V gene has CDR1 SEHNR and CDR2 FQNEAQ (reference sequence). The CDR3 extends over 13 amino acids. The CDR3 protein is CASSASGRREQFF. In DNA form, the CDR3 reads TGTGCCAGCAGCGCTAGCGGGAGACGCGAGCAGTTCTTC.

This clonotype was found a few times. The J gene is TRBJ1-5, the V gene TRBV7-2, with D hard to call. V was pared by 2 bases and J by 5 bases, with 4 bases between. Per the germline V gene, CDR1 is SGHTA and CDR2 is FQGNSA. The CDR3 length is 12 residues. The CDR3 loop reads CASSLTHQPQHF. CDR3 nucleotides: TGTGCCAGCAGCTTAACCCATCAGCCCCAGCATTTT.

This clonotype was seen a few times. The chain carries TRBV12-3 or TRBV12-4 and TRBJ2-1; D remains unclear. Trimming left V 2 bases short and J 4 bases short, with 12 bases between. The CDR3 runs to 15 residues. CDR3 nucleotides: TGTGCCAGCAGTTTAAGGCGATCCTCGTACAATGAGCAGTTCTTC. Translating it yields CASSLRRSSYNEQFF.

This clonotype was seen a few times. V gene TRBV10-3 combines with J gene TRBJ2-6; 11 nucleotides line up with TRBD2. CDR1 and CDR2 (germline): ENHRY, SYGVKD. V was pared by 2 bases and J by 4 bases, with 10 bases of the junction left unmatched. This CDR3 comprises 19 residues. CDR3 nucleotide sequence: TGTGCCATCAGTGAGCCGATCGTAGCGGGAGGGGGAGGGGCCAACGTCCTGACTTTC. As protein: CAISEPIVAGGGGANVLTF.

This clonotype was counted a few times. This rearrangement joins TRBV12-3 or TRBV12-4 to TRBJ1-1, with D perhaps matching TRBD1 (5 bases). The CDR3 covers 14 residues. Trimming left V 3 bases short and J 4 bases short, with 12 bases between. Written as DNA, the CDR3 is TGTGCCAGCAGTTTTCAAGGCAGGGTCACTGAAGCTTTCTTT. Translated: CASSFQGRVTEAFF.

Here the CDR3 reads CASSPLRAGGVGYTF. The CDR3 region has the DNA TGTGCCAGTAGCCCCCTTCGGGCAGGGGGCGTCGGCTACACCTTC. The gene calls are TRBV19 and TRBJ1-2, with 8 bases aligning to TRBD1. The junction had 14 bases not matched to a gene; V was cut back by 6 bases and J by 8 bases. Germline V gene sequence: CDR1 LNHDA, CDR2 SQIVND (reference sequence). This CDR3 comprises 15 residues.

The chain combines TRBV4-3 with TRBJ2-1; 7 bases line up with TRBD2. The germline gives CDR1 LGHNA, CDR2 YSLEER. With V trimmed by 0 bases and J by 4 bases, 6 bases remained unmatched. The CDR3 is 16 amino acids. The CDR3 region has the DNA TGCGCCAGCAGCCAAGATCCAGCGGGACCTTACAATGAGCAGTTCTTC. It translates to CASSQDPAGPYNEQFF.

This clonotype showed up just a few times. The CDR3 bases are TGTGCCAGCACTAGAAGGGCAGGGGGCTTCACCGGGGAGCTGTTTTTT. Translation gives CASTRRAGGFTGELFF. The J gene is TRBJ2-2, the V gene TRBV6-2 or TRBV6-3, with 8 bases that match TRBD1. The CDR3 spans 16 residues. Per the germline V gene, CDR1 is MNHEY and CDR2 is SVGEGT. V lost 7 bases to trimming and J lost 4 bases; unmatched junction nucleotides: 11.

This chain uses TRBV11-3 with TRBJ2-1; D gene ambiguous. This CDR3 is built from 13 residues. The germline V and J ends were trimmed by 4 bases and 6 bases, with 10 bases remaining between them. Germline loops: CDR1 SGHNT, CDR2 YENEEA. CDR3 loop: CASSSRMGNEQFF. In DNA, the CDR3 is TGTGCCAGCAGCTCAAGAATGGGCAATGAGCAGTTCTTC.

In this sample, this clonotype turned up many times. The chain has TRBV7-2 and TRBJ1-1; D gene ambiguous. The CDR3 spans 13 residues. Germline V gene sequence: CDR1 SGHTA, CDR2 FQGNSA. Between the trimmed V and J ends, which lost 3 bases and 4 bases, there was a span of 9 bases. CDR3 protein: CASSLGFGTEAFF. The CDR3, as DNA: TGTGCCAGCAGCTTGGGTTTCGGCACTGAAGCTTTCTTT.

The chain has TRBV11-2 and TRBJ2-7; the D is unclear. The CDR3 runs 11 residues. Germline V gene lookup returns CDR1 SGHAT and CDR2 FQNNGV. The V gene lost 5 bases and the J gene lost 2 bases, with 4 bases spanning the gap. Here the CDR3 reads CASSGTYEQYV. CDR3 sequence (DNA): TGTGCCAGCAGCGGCACCTACGAGCAGTACGTC.

The chain links TRBV29-1 to TRBJ2-1; the match to TRBD1 covers 10 bases. This CDR3 is built from 15 residues. The V gene end was trimmed by 8 bases and the J gene end by 6 bases; junction bases not matched to a gene: 13. CDR1 and CDR2 from the germline V gene are SQVTM and ANQGSEA. This CDR3 is CSLYSRDRGSNEQFF. CDR3 nucleotide sequence: TGCAGCCTATACTCCCGGGACAGGGGCTCCAATGAGCAGTTCTTC.

V usage is TRBV2 and J usage is TRBJ1-5; D unclear. The CDR3 has 16 amino acids. Looked up from germline, CDR1 is SNHLY and CDR2 is FYNNEI. The V end lost 3 bases, the J end lost 0 bases, and 12 bases lay between the germline ends. The CDR3: CASSDLGGDSNQPQHF. As DNA, the CDR3 is TGTGCCAGCAGTGATCTGGGCGGTGATAGCAATCAGCCCCAGCATTTT.

The sample holds a few counts of this clonotype. The V gene is TRBV29-1, the J gene TRBJ1-1, with D uncertain. The ends were cut back, 3 bases at V and 4 bases at J, with 6 bases in the middle. This CDR3 has 11 amino acids. CDR1 is SQVTM, CDR2 ANQGSEA, per germline. The DNA for the CDR3 is TGCAGCGTTGACCGAGGCACTGAAGCTTTCTTT. Its translation: CSVDRGTEAFF.

This clonotype turned up a few times. The chain employs TRBV7-2 and TRBJ2-7, with TRBD2 matching over 9 bases. Losses at the gene ends were 1 base for V and 7 bases for J; bases not matched to a gene: 8. The CDR3 consists of 15 residues. Germline CDR1 and CDR2: SGHTA and FQGNSA. CDR3 residues: CASSLEVGLAGEQYF. DNA for the CDR3: TGTGCCAGCAGCTTAGAAGTGGGACTAGCAGGGGAGCAGTACTTC.

This chain uses TRBV24-1 with TRBJ1-1; D gene ambiguous. The CDR3 sequence is 12 residues long. V was trimmed by 3 bases and J by 10 bases, leaving 11 bases between them. Germline V gene data show CDR1 as KGHDR and CDR2 as SFDVKD. CDR3 nucleotide sequence: TGTGCCACCAGTGATAGGGTCGGAGCAGCTTTCTTT. Protein: CATSDRVGAAFF.

The CDR3 bases are TGTGCCAGCAGCCAAGATAGGCGAGCGGGAGAAGATACGCAGTATTTT. It is translated as CASSQDRRAGEDTQYF. The chain combines TRBV14 with TRBJ2-3, with 8 bases lining up with TRBD2. Trimming at V came to 0 bases and at J to 5 bases, leaving 7 bases not matched to a gene. Per the germline V gene, CDR1 is SGHDN and CDR2 is FVKESK. This CDR3 is 16 amino acids long.

This clonotype was detected only a few times. V and J are TRBV19 and TRBJ2-1; possibly TRBD1 for D (6 bases). This CDR3 spans 16 amino acids. Germline CDR1 and CDR2: LNHDA and SQIVND (reference sequence). Trimming took 6 bases from V and 3 from J, leaving 18 bases between them. The CDR3 sequence: CASRRAGQNLYNEQFF. The CDR3 bases are TGTGCCAGTAGAAGGGCAGGACAGAACCTCTACAATGAGCAGTTCTTC.

This clonotype was counted between two and nine times. This sequence joins TRBV4-2 and TRBJ2-3, with D possibly being TRBD2 (5 bases). CDR1 is LGHNA, CDR2 YNFKEQ, per germline. The CDR3 length is 16 residues. Trimming took off 3 bases at V and 6 bases at J, with 19 bases between the two ends. The CDR3, as DNA: TGTGCCAGCAGCCAGAACACCCGACTAACCAGGGATACGCAGTATTTT. Amino acid sequence: CASSQNTRLTRDTQYF.

The chain combines TRBV7-3 with TRBJ2-1, with TRBD1 matching 12 bases. Germline CDR1 and CDR2: SGHTA and FQGTGA. With V trimmed by 2 bases and J by 8 bases, 10 bases remained unmatched. The CDR3 spans 17 residues. This CDR3 is CASSLERSGQGADEQFF. The CDR3 nucleotides read TGTGCCAGCAGCTTAGAACGTTCGGGACAGGGGGCCGATGAGCAGTTCTTC.

The gene calls are TRBV28 and TRBJ2-5, with D perhaps being TRBD1 or TRBD2 (7 bases each). Germline V lookup: CDR1 MDHEN, CDR2 SYDVKM. The CDR3 spans 14 residues. V was cut by 6 bases and J by 7 bases, with 18 bases left in between. The CDR3 spells CASSKTRGRGTQYF. The CDR3 DNA follows: TGTGCCAGCAGCAAAACCAGGGGGAGGGGGACCCAGTACTTC.